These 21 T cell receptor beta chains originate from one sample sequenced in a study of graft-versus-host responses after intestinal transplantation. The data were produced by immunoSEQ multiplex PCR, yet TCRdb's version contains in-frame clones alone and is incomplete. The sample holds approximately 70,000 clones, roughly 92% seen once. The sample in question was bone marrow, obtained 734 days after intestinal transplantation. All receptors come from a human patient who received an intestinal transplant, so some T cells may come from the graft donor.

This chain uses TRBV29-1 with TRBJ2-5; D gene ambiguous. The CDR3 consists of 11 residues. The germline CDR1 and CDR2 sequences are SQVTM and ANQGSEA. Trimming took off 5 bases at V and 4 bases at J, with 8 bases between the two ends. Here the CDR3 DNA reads TGCAGCGTTCGACGGTCAGAGACCCAGTACTTC. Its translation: CSVRRSETQYF.

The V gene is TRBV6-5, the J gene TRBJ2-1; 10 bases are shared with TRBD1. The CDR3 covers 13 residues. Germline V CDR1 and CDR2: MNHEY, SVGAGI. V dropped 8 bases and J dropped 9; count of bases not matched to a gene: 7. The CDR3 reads CASGQGVRGEQFF. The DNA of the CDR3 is TGTGCCAGCGGACAGGGGGTCCGGGGTGAGCAGTTCTTC.

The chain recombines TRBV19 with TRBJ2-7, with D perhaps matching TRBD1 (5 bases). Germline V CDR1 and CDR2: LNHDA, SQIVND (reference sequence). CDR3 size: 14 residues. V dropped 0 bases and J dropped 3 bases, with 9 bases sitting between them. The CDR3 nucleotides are TGTGCCAGTAGTATAGAAGGGGCTTTCTACGAGCAGTACTTC. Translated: CASSIEGAFYEQYF.

In DNA, the CDR3 is TGTGCCAGCAGCACAGGGTCGGGGGCCTCTGGAAACACCATATATTTT. It translates to CASSTGSGASGNTIYF. The chain recombines TRBV5-5 with TRBJ1-3; tentative D call: TRBD1 (6 bases). V lost 4 bases and J 0 bases, leaving 14 bases between the germline ends. CDR3 size: 16 residues. In germline, CDR1 is SGHKS, CDR2 YYEKEE (reference sequence).

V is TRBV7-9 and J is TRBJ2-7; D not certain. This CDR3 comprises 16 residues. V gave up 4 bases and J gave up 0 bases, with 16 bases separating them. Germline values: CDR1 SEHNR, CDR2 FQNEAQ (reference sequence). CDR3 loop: CASSSLKFPSSYEQYF. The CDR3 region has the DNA TGTGCCAGCAGCTCCCTGAAATTCCCTAGCTCCTACGAGCAGTACTTC.

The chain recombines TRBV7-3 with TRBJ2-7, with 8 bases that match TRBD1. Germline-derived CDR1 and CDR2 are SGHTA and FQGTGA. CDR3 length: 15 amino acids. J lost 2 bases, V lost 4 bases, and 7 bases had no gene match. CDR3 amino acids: CASSSVGQGPYEQYF. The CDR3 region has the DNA TGTGCCAGCAGCTCCGTCGGACAGGGCCCCTACGAGCAGTACTTC.

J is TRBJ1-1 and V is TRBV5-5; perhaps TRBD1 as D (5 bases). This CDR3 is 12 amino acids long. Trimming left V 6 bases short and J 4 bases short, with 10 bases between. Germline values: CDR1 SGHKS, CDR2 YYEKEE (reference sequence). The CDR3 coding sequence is TGTGCCAGCACAGGGTGGGGCACTGAAGCTTTCTTT. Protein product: CASTGWGTEAFF.

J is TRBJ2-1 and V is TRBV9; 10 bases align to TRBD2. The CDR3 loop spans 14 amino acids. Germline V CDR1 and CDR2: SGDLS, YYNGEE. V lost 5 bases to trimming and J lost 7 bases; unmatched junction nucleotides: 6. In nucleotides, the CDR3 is TGTGCCAGCAGTATAGCGGGGGGCTCTAATGAGCAGTTCTTC. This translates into CASSIAGGSNEQFF.

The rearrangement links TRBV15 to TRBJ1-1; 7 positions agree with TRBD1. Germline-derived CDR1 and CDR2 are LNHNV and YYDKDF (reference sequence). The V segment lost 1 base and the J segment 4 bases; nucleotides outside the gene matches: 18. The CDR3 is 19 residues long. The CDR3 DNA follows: TGTGCCACCAGCAGAGGCAAACACTACAGGGGCGCCCAGGGCACTGAAGCTTTCTTT. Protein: CATSRGKHYRGAQGTEAFF.

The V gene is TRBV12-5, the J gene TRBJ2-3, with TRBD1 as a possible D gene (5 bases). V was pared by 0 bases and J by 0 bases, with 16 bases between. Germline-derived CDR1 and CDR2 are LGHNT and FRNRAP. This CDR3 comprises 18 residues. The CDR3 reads CASGLVRRGLASTDTQYF. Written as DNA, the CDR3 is TGTGCTAGTGGTTTGGTACGAAGGGGCCTTGCTAGCACAGATACGCAGTATTTT.

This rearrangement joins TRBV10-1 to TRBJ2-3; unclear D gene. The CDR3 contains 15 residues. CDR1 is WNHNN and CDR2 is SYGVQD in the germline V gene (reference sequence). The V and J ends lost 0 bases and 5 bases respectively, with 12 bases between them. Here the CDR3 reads CASSESVGVKDTQYF. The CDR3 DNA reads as TGCGCCAGCAGTGAGTCTGTTGGGGTAAAAGATACGCAGTATTTT.

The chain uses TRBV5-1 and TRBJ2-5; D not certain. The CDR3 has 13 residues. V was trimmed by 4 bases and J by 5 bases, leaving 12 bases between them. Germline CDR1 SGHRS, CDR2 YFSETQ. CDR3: CASSDQPVETQYF. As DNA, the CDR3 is TGCGCCAGCAGCGATCAGCCCGTCGAGACCCAGTACTTC.

CDR3 coding DNA: TGCGCCAGCAGCCACTACAGACAGTCGACCTACGAGCAGTACTTC. Protein: CASSHYRQSTYEQYF. This sequence joins TRBV4-1 and TRBJ2-7, with D possibly TRBD1 on 5 matching bases. CDR1 is MGHRA, CDR2 YSYEKL, per germline. The length of the CDR3 is 15 residues. V lost 3 bases, J lost 2 bases, and 14 bases lay in between.

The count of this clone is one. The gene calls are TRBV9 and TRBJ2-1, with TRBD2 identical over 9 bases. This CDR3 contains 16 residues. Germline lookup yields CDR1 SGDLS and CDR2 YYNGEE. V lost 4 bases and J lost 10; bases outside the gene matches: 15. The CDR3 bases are TGTGCCAGCAGCCCCCATAGCGGGGGAGCAGACACAGAGCAGTTCTTC. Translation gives CASSPHSGGADTEQFF. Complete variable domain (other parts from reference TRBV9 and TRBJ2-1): DSGVTQTPKHLITATGQRVTLRCSPRSGDLSVYWYQQSLDQGLQFLIQYYNGEERAKGNILERFSAQQFPDLHSELNLSSLELGDSALYFCASSPHSGGADTEQFFGPGTRLTVL.

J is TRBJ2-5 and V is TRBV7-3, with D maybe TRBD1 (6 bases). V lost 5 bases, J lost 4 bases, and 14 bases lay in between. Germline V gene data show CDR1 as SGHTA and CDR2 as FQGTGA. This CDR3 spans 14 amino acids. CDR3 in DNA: TGTGCCAGCAGCCAACAGGGTGCGGGAGAGACCCAGTACTTC. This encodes CASSQQGAGETQYF.

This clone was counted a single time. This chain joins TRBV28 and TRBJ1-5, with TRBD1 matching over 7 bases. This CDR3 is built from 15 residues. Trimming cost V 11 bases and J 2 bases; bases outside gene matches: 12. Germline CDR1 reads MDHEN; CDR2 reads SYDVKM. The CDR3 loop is CAGRDSGLGNQPQHF. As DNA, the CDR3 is TGTGCCGGCCGGGACAGCGGGTTGGGCAATCAGCCCCAGCATTTT. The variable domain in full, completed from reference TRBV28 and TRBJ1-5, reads DVKVTQSSRYLVKRTGEKVFLECVQDMDHENMFWYRQDPGLGLRLIYFSYDVKMKEKGDIPEGYSVSREKKERFSLILESASTNQTSMYLCAGRDSGLGNQPQHFGDGTRLSIL.

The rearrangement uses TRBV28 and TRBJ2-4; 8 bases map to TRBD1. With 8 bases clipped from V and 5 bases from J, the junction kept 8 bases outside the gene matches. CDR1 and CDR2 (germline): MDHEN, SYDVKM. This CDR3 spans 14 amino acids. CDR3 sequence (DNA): TGTGCCAGCTCGGTTGCAGGGGGCCAAAACATTCAGTACTTC. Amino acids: CASSVAGGQNIQYF. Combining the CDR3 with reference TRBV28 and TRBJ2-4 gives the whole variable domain DVKVTQSSRYLVKRTGEKVFLECVQDMDHENMFWYRQDPGLGLRLIYFSYDVKMKEKGDIPEGYSVSREKKERFSLILESASTNQTSMYLCASSVAGGQNIQYFGAGTRLSVL.

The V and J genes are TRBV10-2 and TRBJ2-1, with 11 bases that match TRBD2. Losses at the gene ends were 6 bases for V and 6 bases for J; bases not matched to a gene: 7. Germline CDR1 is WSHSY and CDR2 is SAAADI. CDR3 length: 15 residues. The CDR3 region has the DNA TGCGCCAGCAGCCCCGGGACTAGCGGATTCAATGAGCAGTTCTTC. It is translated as CASSPGTSGFNEQFF.

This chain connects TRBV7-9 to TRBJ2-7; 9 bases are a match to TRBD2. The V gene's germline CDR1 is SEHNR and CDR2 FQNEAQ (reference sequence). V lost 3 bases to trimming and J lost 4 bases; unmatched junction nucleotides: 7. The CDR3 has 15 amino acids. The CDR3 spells CASSFGREGLYEQYF. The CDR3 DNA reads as TGTGCCAGCAGCTTTGGGCGGGAGGGCCTATACGAGCAGTACTTC.

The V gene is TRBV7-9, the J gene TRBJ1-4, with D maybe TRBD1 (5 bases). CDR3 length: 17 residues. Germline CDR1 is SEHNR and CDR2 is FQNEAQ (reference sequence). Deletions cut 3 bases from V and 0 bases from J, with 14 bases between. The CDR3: CASSLGGLRATNEKLFF. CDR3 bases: TGTGCCAGCAGCTTGGGGGGACTCCGTGCAACTAATGAAAAACTGTTTTTT. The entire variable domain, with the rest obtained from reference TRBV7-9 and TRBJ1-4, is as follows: DTGVSQNPRHKITKRGQNVTFRCDPISEHNRLYWYRQTLGQGPEFLTYFQNEAQLEKSRLLSDRFSAERPKGSFSTLEIQRTEQGDSAMYLCASSLGGLRATNEKLFFGSGTQLSVL.

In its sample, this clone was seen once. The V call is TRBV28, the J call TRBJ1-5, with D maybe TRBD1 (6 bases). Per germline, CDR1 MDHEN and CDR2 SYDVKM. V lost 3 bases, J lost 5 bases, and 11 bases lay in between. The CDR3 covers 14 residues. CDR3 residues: CASSLSGEDQPQHF. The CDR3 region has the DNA TGTGCCAGCAGTTTGTCAGGGGAGGATCAGCCCCAGCATTTT.